The 32 T cell receptor beta chains below all came from one sample that was sequenced in a study of CD8 T cells in Susac syndrome. RNA amounts of about 0.5 to 1 ug underwent reverse transcription with random hexamers. TCRdb re-called the immunoSEQ multiplex PCR reads through MiXCR, storing one row per CDR3 protein. The sample lists over 130,000 distinct CDR3 sequences; just under 95% were seen once. Sequenced material: CD4+ T cells from PBMCs. These receptors originate from a human donor with Susac syndrome.

The V and J genes are TRBV4-2 and TRBJ2-1; 9 bases fit TRBD2. The germline V gene encodes CDR1 LGHNA and CDR2 YNFKEQ. After removal of 3 bases from V and 2 bases from J, the junction contained 5 bases not matched to a gene. This CDR3 has 16 residues. The DNA for the CDR3 is TGTGCCAGCAGCCAGGAACTAGCGGGTACCTACAATGAGCAGTTCTTC. Encoded protein: CASSQELAGTYNEQFF.

The V call is TRBV12-3 or TRBV12-4, the J call TRBJ1-2, with D maybe TRBD1 (5 bases). The V end was cut by 4 bases, the J end by 3 bases, with 6 bases between. The CDR3 covers 12 residues. The CDR3 loop reads CASSSGYYGYTF. In nucleotides, the CDR3 is TGTGCCAGCAGTTCAGGGTACTATGGCTACACCTTC.

The genes are TRBV29-1 and TRBJ2-3; D tentatively fits TRBD1 or TRBD2 (7 bases each). The CDR3 is 14 amino acids. Germline V gene lookup returns CDR1 SQVTM and CDR2 ANQGSEA. The V and J ends lost 8 bases and 6 bases respectively, with 21 bases between them. CDR3 amino acids: CSLGEGAAGDTQYF. The CDR3 nucleotides read TGCAGCTTAGGGGAGGGGGCCGCTGGGGATACGCAGTATTTT.

The chain employs TRBV7-2 and TRBJ2-1; tentatively, D is TRBD2 (5 bases). V was trimmed by 2 bases and J by 1 base, leaving 12 bases between them. Germline V CDR1 and CDR2: SGHTA, FQGNSA. CDR3 length: 16 amino acids. The CDR3 nucleotides read TGTGCCAGCAGCTTAAGCGGACTCGATTCCTACAATGAGCAGTTCTTC. Amino acid sequence: CASSLSGLDSYNEQFF.

This sequence joins TRBV4-2 and TRBJ1-1; D remains ambiguous. V gave up 0 bases and J gave up 4 bases, with 9 bases separating them. This CDR3 spans 14 amino acids. From germline, CDR1 is LGHNA and CDR2 YNFKEQ. CDR3 DNA sequence: TGTGCCAGCAGCCAAGATCGGTTGGGCACTGAAGCTTTCTTT. Protein sequence: CASSQDRLGTEAFF.

J is TRBJ1-1 and V is TRBV7-9; the D gene is possibly TRBD1 (6 bases). Germline CDR1 is SEHNR and CDR2 is FQNEAQ (reference sequence). The length of the CDR3 is 14 residues. Trimming cost V 3 bases and J 2 bases, with 10 bases left between them. The CDR3 DNA sequence: TGTGCCAGCAGCTTTAACAGGGACAACACTGAAGCTTTCTTT. Protein sequence: CASSFNRDNTEAFF.

The chain recombines TRBV9 with TRBJ1-2; unclear D gene. This CDR3 contains 15 residues. The ends were cut back, 0 bases at V and 4 bases at J, with 13 bases in the middle. The V gene's germline CDR1 is SGDLS and CDR2 YYNGEE. In DNA, the CDR3 is TGTGCCAGCAGCGTAGACGGGGAGGGCAGCTATGGCTACACCTTC. As protein: CASSVDGEGSYGYTF.

The genes are TRBV20-1 and TRBJ1-5; D gene ambiguous. This CDR3 has 15 amino acids. Germline CDR1 DFQATT, CDR2 SNEGSKA (reference sequence). The V gene lost 6 bases and the J gene lost 3 bases, with 18 bases spanning the gap. The CDR3 spells CSAQRFGGPNQPQHF. CDR3 nucleotides: TGCAGTGCCCAGAGATTCGGTGGCCCCAATCAGCCCCAGCATTTT.

The chain links TRBV6-2 or TRBV6-3 to TRBJ2-5; D remains unclear. Trimming took 4 bases from V and 3 from J, leaving 12 bases between them. This CDR3 comprises 14 residues. CDR1 MNHEY and CDR2 SVGEGT come from the germline V gene. The CDR3, as DNA: TGTGCCAGCAGTTGGCGACTGAAAGAAGAGACCCAGTACTTC. This encodes CASSWRLKEETQYF.

The chain couples TRBV4-3 to TRBJ2-1; no definite D call. Trimming shortened V by 2 bases and J by 4 bases, and 6 bases separated the two germline ends. CDR3 length: 13 residues. The germline gives CDR1 LGHNA, CDR2 YSLEER. The CDR3 protein is CASSQLGYNEQFF. The DNA for the CDR3 is TGCGCCAGCAGCCAATTAGGTTACAATGAGCAGTTCTTC.

The rearrangement links TRBV20-1 to TRBJ2-3; no firm D call. The CDR3 contains 13 residues. Trimming removed 0 bases at V and 2 bases at J, with 6 bases between. Germline CDR1 DFQATT, CDR2 SNEGSKA (reference sequence). CDR3 nucleotide sequence: TGCAGTGCTAGAGAGGCTACCACAGATACGCAGTATTTT. Translating it yields CSAREATTDTQYF.

This clonotype was observed once. This chain links TRBV29-1 with TRBJ2-7; D is undetermined. V lost 5 bases and J 2 bases, leaving 13 bases between the germline ends. The germline gives CDR1 SQVTM, CDR2 ANQGSEA. The CDR3 has 13 residues. Here the CDR3 DNA reads TGCAGCGTTTGCCAGCACCCGACCTACGAGCAGTACTTC. It codes for CSVCQHPTYEQYF.

The CDR3 loop reads CASSQGGSLAKNIQYF. CDR3 sequence (DNA): TGCGCCAGCAGCCAAGGGGGGTCTCTAGCCAAAAACATTCAGTACTTC. The rearrangement links TRBV4-1 to TRBJ2-4; D could derive from TRBD1 or TRBD2 (5 bases each). Germline assignment: CDR1 MGHRA and CDR2 YSYEKL. The V end lost 1 base, the J end lost 0 bases, and 10 bases lay between the germline ends. This CDR3 region has 16 residues.

The chain recombines TRBV5-4 with TRBJ2-7, with a weak D call TRBD2 (5 bases). The CDR3 totals 14 residues. Trimming cost V 4 bases and J 2 bases, with 13 bases left between them. The germline gives CDR1 SGHNT, CDR2 YYREEE (reference sequence). The CDR3 sequence: CASSNWPGTYEQYF. CDR3 DNA sequence: TGTGCCAGCAGCAACTGGCCGGGGACCTACGAGCAGTACTTC.

The chain recombines TRBV2 with TRBJ1-5, with a tentative D call TRBD1 (6 bases). This CDR3 contains 14 residues. V was clipped by 7 bases and J by 0 bases, with 10 bases between them. Germline V CDR1 and CDR2: SNHLY, FYNNEI. The CDR3 spells CASNLQGSNQPQHF. The CDR3 bases are TGTGCCAGCAATTTACAGGGTAGCAATCAGCCCCAGCATTTT. Supplemented by reference TRBV2 and TRBJ1-5, the full variable domain reads EPEVTQTPSHQVTQMGQEVILRCVPISNHLYFYWYRQILGQKVEFLVSFYNNEISEKSEIFDDQFSVERPDGSNFTLKIRSTKLEDSAMYFCASNLQGSNQPQHFGDGTRLSIL.

The V call is TRBV20-1, the J call TRBJ1-2; no clear D. Trimming removed 0 bases from V and 9 bases from J, with 11 bases in between. The V gene's germline CDR1 is DFQATT and CDR2 SNEGSKA (reference sequence). There are 12 residues in the CDR3. The CDR3 DNA reads as TGCAGTGCTAGAGATCTTCTTGAAAGCTACACCTTC. Its protein is CSARDLLESYTF.

DNA for the CDR3: TGCGCCAGCAGCCCCCAGGAGGGAGAGACCCAGTACTTC. The encoded protein is CASSPQEGETQYF. The chain carries TRBV5-1 and TRBJ2-5; D may be TRBD2 (6 bases). CDR3 size: 13 residues. V was pared by 4 bases and J by 4 bases, with 11 bases between. CDR1 and CDR2 from the germline V gene are SGHRS and YFSETQ.

This clonotype was seen only once. The chain uses TRBV3-1 and TRBJ2-1; D is possibly TRBD2 (6 bases). The ends were cut back, 4 bases at V and 8 bases at J, with 18 bases in the middle. The CDR3 is 15 amino acids. The V gene's germline CDR1 is LGHDT and CDR2 YNNKEL (reference sequence). This CDR3 reads CASSPWGGTFDEQFF. DNA for the CDR3: TGTGCCAGCAGCCCTTGGGGCGGGACCTTCGATGAGCAGTTCTTC.

This chain joins TRBV20-1 and TRBJ2-3; D is ambiguous. V lost 5 bases and J lost 6, with 9 bases in between. The germline V gene encodes CDR1 DFQATT and CDR2 SNEGSKA (reference sequence). The CDR3 runs 11 residues. This CDR3 is CSAYTRDTQYF. The CDR3 DNA reads TGCAGTGCTTACACTCGGGATACGCAGTATTTT.

The chain employs TRBV2 and TRBJ2-3, with a weak D call TRBD2 (6 bases). The CDR3 has 15 amino acids. V dropped 5 bases and J dropped 2 bases, with 14 bases sitting between them. Germline V gene sequence: CDR1 SNHLY, CDR2 FYNNEI. The CDR3 here is CASSHRLVDTDTQYF. The CDR3, as DNA: TGTGCCAGCAGTCATCGACTAGTCGACACAGATACGCAGTATTTT. Variable domain in full (rest from reference TRBV2 and TRBJ2-3): EPEVTQTPSHQVTQMGQEVILRCVPISNHLYFYWYRQILGQKVEFLVSFYNNEISEKSEIFDDQFSVERPDGSNFTLKIRSTKLEDSAMYFCASSHRLVDTDTQYFGPGTRLTVL.

This clonotype was observed a single time. The genes are TRBV27 and TRBJ2-5; the D gene is possibly TRBD1 (6 bases). Per germline, CDR1 MNHEY and CDR2 SMNVEV (reference sequence). V lost 6 bases and J lost 2, with 13 bases in between. This CDR3 comprises 14 residues. The CDR3 here is CASREGQSQETQYF. The CDR3 DNA reads as TGTGCCAGCAGGGAAGGACAGTCTCAAGAGACCCAGTACTTC.

The chain is built from TRBV20-1 and TRBJ2-3, with D hard to call. The CDR3 is 12 residues long. Per the germline V gene, CDR1 is DFQATT and CDR2 is SNEGSKA (reference sequence). V shed 5 bases and J shed 4 bases, with 10 bases lying between them. The CDR3 sequence: CSAGPRPDTQYF. CDR3 nucleotide sequence: TGCAGTGCTGGGCCTCGACCAGATACGCAGTATTTT.

V and J are TRBV4-3 and TRBJ2-1; the D gene is possibly TRBD2 (6 bases). This CDR3 is 13 amino acids long. V lost 5 bases and J 7 bases, leaving 12 bases between the germline ends. The germline gives CDR1 LGHNA, CDR2 YSLEER. CDR3 loop: CASSSISGNEQFF. The CDR3 DNA is TGCGCCAGCAGCTCCATAAGCGGGAATGAGCAGTTCTTC.

The V call is TRBV7-6, the J call TRBJ2-5; no definite D call. CDR3 length equals 11 residues. Trimming removed 4 bases at V and 7 bases at J, with 7 bases between. CDR1 is SGHVS, CDR2 FNYEAQ, per germline. CDR3 in amino acids: CASSWAGTQYF. DNA for the CDR3: TGTGCCAGCAGCTGGGCTGGGACCCAGTACTTC.

The gene calls are TRBV6-6 and TRBJ1-1; 9 nucleotides align to TRBD1. Looked up from germline, CDR1 is MNHNY and CDR2 is SVGAGI (reference sequence). The CDR3 totals 11 residues. Trimming took 7 bases from V and 11 from J; bases not matched to a gene: 5. CDR3 DNA: TGTGCCAGCACAACAGGGGGCTGGGCTTTCTTT. It yields the protein CASTTGGWAFF.

This chain uses TRBV5-1 with TRBJ2-7; 12 bases agree with TRBD2. V dropped 0 bases and J dropped 2; count of bases not matched to a gene: 3. The CDR3 has 16 residues. The germline V gene has CDR1 SGHRS and CDR2 YFSETQ. As DNA, the CDR3 is TGCGCCAGCAGCTTGGGAGGACTAGCGGGGACCTACGAGCAGTACTTC. It codes for CASSLGGLAGTYEQYF.

This sequence joins TRBV5-6 and TRBJ1-5, with D possibly being TRBD1 (5 bases). CDR1 and CDR2 from the germline V gene are SGHDT and YYEEEE. CDR3 length: 13 amino acids. V lost 4 bases to trimming and J lost 5 bases, with 10 bases between them. The CDR3, as DNA: TGTGCCAGCAGCGGCAGGGTGGATCAGCCCCAGCATTTT. This translates into CASSGRVDQPQHF. Full variable domain (rest looked up from reference TRBV5-6 and TRBJ1-5): DAGVTQSPTHLIKTRGQQVTLRCSPKSGHDTVSWYQQALGQGPQFIFQYYEEEERQRGNFPDRFSGHQFPNYSSELNVNALLLGDSALYLCASSGRVDQPQHFGDGTRLSIL.

This clonotype occurred once. The chain is built from TRBV9 and TRBJ2-7; D may be TRBD1 (7 bases). Trimming removed 2 bases from V and 3 bases from J, with 15 bases in between. CDR1 and CDR2 (germline): SGDLS, YYNGEE. The CDR3 spans 15 residues. The CDR3 region has the DNA TGTGCCAGCAGCGTCCGAGGAGGGGGCGGCTACGAGCAGTACTTC. Its translation is CASSVRGGGGYEQYF.

The gene calls are TRBV3-1 and TRBJ1-5; D not resolved. CDR1 and CDR2 from the germline V gene are LGHDT and YNNKEL (reference sequence). V lost 4 bases and J 2 bases, leaving 18 bases between the germline ends. CDR3 length: 17 amino acids. The CDR3 sequence: CASSPSHAGNGNQPQHF. CDR3 nucleotides: TGTGCCAGCAGCCCATCGCACGCGGGAAATGGCAATCAGCCCCAGCATTTT.

In DNA, the CDR3 is TGTGCCACCAGTGATACCAGGGGAGCTAACTATGGCTACACCTTC. This sequence encodes CATSDTRGANYGYTF. The rearrangement links TRBV24-1 to TRBJ1-2; perhaps TRBD1 as D (6 bases). This CDR3 has 15 residues. With 3 bases removed from V and 0 bases from J, the gap between germline ends came to 10 bases. The V gene's germline CDR1 is KGHDR and CDR2 SFDVKD.

CDR3 DNA sequence: TGTGCCTGGAGTCCATCAAATGGGAATACGCAGTATTTT. Its protein is CAWSPSNGNTQYF. This rearrangement joins TRBV30 to TRBJ2-3; the D is unclear. Trimming took 2 bases from V and 7 from J, leaving 13 bases between them. This CDR3 region has 13 residues. Per germline, CDR1 GTSNPN and CDR2 SVGIG (reference sequence).

The chain recombines TRBV7-2 with TRBJ1-1; possible D gene TRBD1, 5 bases. V was trimmed by 5 bases and J by 3 bases, leaving 13 bases between them. Germline-derived CDR1 and CDR2 are SGHTA and FQGNSA. The CDR3 length is 14 residues. CDR3 coding DNA: TGTGCCAGCAGCCACTTCGGGGGGGACACTGAAGCTTTCTTT. It specifies CASSHFGGDTEAFF.